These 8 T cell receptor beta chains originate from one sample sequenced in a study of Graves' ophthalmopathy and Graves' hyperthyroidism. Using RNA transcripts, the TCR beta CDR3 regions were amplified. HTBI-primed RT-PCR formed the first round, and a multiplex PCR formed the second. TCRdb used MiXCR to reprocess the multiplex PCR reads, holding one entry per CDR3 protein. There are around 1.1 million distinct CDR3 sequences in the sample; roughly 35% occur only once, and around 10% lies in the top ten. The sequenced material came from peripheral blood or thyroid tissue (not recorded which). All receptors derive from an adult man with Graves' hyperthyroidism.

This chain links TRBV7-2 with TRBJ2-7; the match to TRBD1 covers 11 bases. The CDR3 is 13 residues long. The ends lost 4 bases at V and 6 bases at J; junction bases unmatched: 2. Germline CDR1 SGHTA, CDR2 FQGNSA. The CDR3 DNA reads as TGTGCCAGCAGCTACGGACAGGGGGCCGAGCAGTACTTC. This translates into CASSYGQGAEQYF.

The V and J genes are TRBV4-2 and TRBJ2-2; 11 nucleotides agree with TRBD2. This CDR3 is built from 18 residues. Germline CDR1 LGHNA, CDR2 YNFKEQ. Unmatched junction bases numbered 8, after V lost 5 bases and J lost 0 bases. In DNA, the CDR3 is TGTGCCAGCAGCAATCGTCTACTAGCGGGGGCGAACACCGGGGAGCTGTTTTTT. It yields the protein CASSNRLLAGANTGELFF.

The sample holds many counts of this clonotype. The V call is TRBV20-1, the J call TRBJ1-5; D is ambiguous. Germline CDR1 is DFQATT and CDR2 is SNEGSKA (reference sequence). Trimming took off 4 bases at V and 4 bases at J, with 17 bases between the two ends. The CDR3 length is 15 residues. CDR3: CSAKPHKSWNQPQHF. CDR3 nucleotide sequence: TGCAGTGCTAAACCTCACAAAAGCTGGAATCAGCCCCAGCATTTT.

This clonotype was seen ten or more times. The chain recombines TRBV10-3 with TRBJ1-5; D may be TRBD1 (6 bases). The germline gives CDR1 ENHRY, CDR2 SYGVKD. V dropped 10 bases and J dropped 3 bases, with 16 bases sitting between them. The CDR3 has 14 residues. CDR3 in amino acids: CATSIPGANQPQHF. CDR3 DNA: TGTGCCACCAGCATCCCAGGGGCCAATCAGCCCCAGCATTTT.

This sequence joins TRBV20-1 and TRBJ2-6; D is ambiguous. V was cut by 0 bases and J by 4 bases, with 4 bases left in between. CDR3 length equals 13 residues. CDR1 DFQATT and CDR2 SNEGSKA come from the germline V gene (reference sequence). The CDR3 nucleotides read TGCAGTGCTAGAGATCCCGGGGCCAACGTCCTGACTTTC. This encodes CSARDPGANVLTF.

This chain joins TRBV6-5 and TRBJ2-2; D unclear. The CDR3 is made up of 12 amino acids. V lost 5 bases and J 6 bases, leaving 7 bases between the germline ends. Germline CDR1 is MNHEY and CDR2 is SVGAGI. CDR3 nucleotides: TGTGCCAGCAGTGGTGCATCCGGGGAGCTGTTTTTT. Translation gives CASSGASGELFF.

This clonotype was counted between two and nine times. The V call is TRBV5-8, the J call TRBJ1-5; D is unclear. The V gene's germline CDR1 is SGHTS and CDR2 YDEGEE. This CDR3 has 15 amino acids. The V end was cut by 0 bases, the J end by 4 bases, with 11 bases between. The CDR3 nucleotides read TGTGCCAGCAGCTTGGCGGTACAGATAAATCAGCCCCAGCATTTT. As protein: CASSLAVQINQPQHF.

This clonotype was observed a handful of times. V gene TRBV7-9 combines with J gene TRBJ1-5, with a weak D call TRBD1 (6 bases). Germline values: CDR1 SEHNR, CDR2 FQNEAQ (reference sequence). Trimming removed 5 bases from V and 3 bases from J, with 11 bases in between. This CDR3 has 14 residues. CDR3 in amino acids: CASSQGPNNQPQHF. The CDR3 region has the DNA TGTGCCAGCAGCCAGGGGCCGAACAATCAGCCCCAGCATTTT.